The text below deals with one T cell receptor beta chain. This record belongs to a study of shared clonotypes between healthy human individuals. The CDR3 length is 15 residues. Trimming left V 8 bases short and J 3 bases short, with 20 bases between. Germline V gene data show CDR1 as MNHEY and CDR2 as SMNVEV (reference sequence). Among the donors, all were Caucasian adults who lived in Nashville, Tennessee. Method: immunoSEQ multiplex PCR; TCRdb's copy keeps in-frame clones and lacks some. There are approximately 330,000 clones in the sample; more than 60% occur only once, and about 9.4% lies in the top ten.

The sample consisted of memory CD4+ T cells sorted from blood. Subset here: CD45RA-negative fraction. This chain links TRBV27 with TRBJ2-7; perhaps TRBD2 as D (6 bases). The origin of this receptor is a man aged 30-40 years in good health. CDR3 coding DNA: TGTGCCAGCGGGCGGGCGGAGGGGATCTACTACGAGCAGTACTTC. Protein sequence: CASGRAEGIYYEQYF.